Each of the 22 T cell receptor beta chains below was sequenced from the same sample in a study of shared clonotypes between healthy human individuals. Some clones are missing from TCRdb's copy, which holds only in-frame ones; the method was immunoSEQ multiplex PCR. The top ten hold roughly 0.13% of the sample, which has millions of clones, approximately 95% seen once. The sequenced sample was naive CD4+ T cells sorted from blood. Subset indicated: CD45RA+ positively selected. These receptors originate from a man between 18 and 35 years old in good health.

This rearrangement joins TRBV7-2 to TRBJ1-1, with 8 bases fitting TRBD1. Trimming at V came to 4 bases and at J to 11 bases, leaving 15 bases not matched to a gene. The CDR3 runs to 15 residues. Germline V gene data show CDR1 as SGHTA and CDR2 as FQGNSA. This CDR3 is CASSSEVPGQVRAFF. The CDR3 DNA is TGTGCCAGCAGCTCCGAAGTCCCGGGACAGGTTCGGGCTTTCTTT. Using reference TRBV7-2 and TRBJ1-1 for the parts outside the CDR3, the full variable domain is GAGVSQSPSNKVTEKGKDVELRCDPISGHTALYWYRQSLGQGLEFLIYFQGNSAPDKSGLPSDRFSAERTGGSVSTLTIQRTQQEDSAVYLCASSSEVPGQVRAFFGQGTRLTVV.

The CDR3 spells CASSRTGINTEAFF. CDR3 in DNA: TGTGCCAGCAGCAGGACAGGGATCAACACTGAAGCTTTCTTT. V usage is TRBV7-9 and J usage is TRBJ1-1, with 8 bases identical to TRBD1. Germline CDR1 reads SEHNR; CDR2 reads FQNEAQ (reference sequence). The trim removed 5 bases at V and 2 bases at J, leaving 4 bases unmatched. There are 14 residues in the CDR3. The complete variable domain, with remaining parts taken from reference TRBV7-9 and TRBJ1-1, reads DTGVSQNPRHKITKRGQNVTFRCDPISEHNRLYWYRQTLGQGPEFLTYFQNEAQLEKSRLLSDRFSAERPKGSFSTLEIQRTEQGDSAMYLCASSRTGINTEAFFGQGTRLTVV.

V usage is TRBV6-6 and J usage is TRBJ2-6; D remains ambiguous. This CDR3 has 15 residues. Deletions cut 5 bases from V and 3 bases from J, with 11 bases between. Germline V gene sequence: CDR1 MNHNY, CDR2 SVGAGI (reference sequence). Here the CDR3 DNA reads TGTGCCAGCAGTCACCCGGTTGTTGGGGCCAACGTCCTGACTTTC. It is translated as CASSHPVVGANVLTF.

To note about this clone: At one boundary the junction diverges from the germline segment, which might be a read error. The chain combines TRBV7-7 with TRBJ2-2; no clear D. The germline V gene encodes CDR1 SSHAT and CDR2 FNYEAQ (reference sequence). This CDR3 is 15 amino acids long. In nucleotides, the CDR3 is TGTGCTAGCAGCCCAACTGGGCTTTCGTCCGGGGAGCTGTTTTTT. Its protein is CASSPTGLSSGELFF.

The chain links TRBV10-3 to TRBJ2-7; 12 bases line up with TRBD2. V gave up 4 bases and J gave up 3 bases; unmatched junction bases: 4. CDR1 is ENHRY and CDR2 is SYGVKD in the germline V gene. The CDR3 is made up of 15 amino acids. CDR3 residues: CAISASGGDVYEQYF. CDR3 nucleotide sequence: TGTGCCATCAGTGCTAGCGGGGGGGACGTCTACGAGCAGTACTTC.

This clone was detected only once. The chain carries TRBV9 and TRBJ1-2; 9 bases line up with TRBD1. The V and J ends lost 0 bases and 8 bases, in that order; junction bases with no gene match: 5. Germline V gene data show CDR1 as SGDLS and CDR2 as YYNGEE. This CDR3 has 14 amino acids. CDR3 coding DNA: TGTGCCAGCAGCGTAGAACCGGGACAGGGAGGCTACACCTTC. It yields the protein CASSVEPGQGGYTF.

The rearrangement links TRBV4-1 to TRBJ2-2; 8 nucleotides match TRBD2. This CDR3 has 17 amino acids. Germline values: CDR1 MGHRA, CDR2 YSYEKL. V gave up 3 bases and J gave up 4 bases; unmatched junction bases: 10. CDR3 DNA sequence: TGCGCCAGCAGCCACACCGCGGGGGGAAGGGGCACCGGGGAGCTGTTTTTT. Translated, it gives CASSHTAGGRGTGELFF.

Details on this clone: Distinct nucleotide sequences in the sample also encode this CDR3. V usage is TRBV18 and J usage is TRBJ1-1; the D gene is possibly TRBD1 (5 bases). The CDR3 spans 13 residues. Germline CDR1 and CDR2: KGHSH and LQKENI. V lost 5 bases, J lost 1 base, and 8 bases lay in between. CDR3 in amino acids: CASSSDRNTEAFF. The CDR3 DNA follows: TGTGCCAGCTCATCCGACAGGAACACTGAAGCTTTCTTT.

The rearrangement joins TRBV28 to TRBJ2-5; D ambiguous. The CDR3 extends over 14 amino acids. Germline CDR1 reads MDHEN; CDR2 reads SYDVKM. V was trimmed by 3 bases and J by 7 bases, leaving 15 bases between them. The CDR3: CASSLSGIARTQYF. In DNA, the CDR3 is TGTGCCAGCAGTTTGTCGGGCATCGCTCGGACCCAGTACTTC. Using reference TRBV28 and TRBJ2-5 for the parts outside the CDR3, the full variable domain is DVKVTQSSRYLVKRTGEKVFLECVQDMDHENMFWYRQDPGLGLRLIYFSYDVKMKEKGDIPEGYSVSREKKERFSLILESASTNQTSMYLCASSLSGIARTQYFGPGTRLLVL.

The chain joins TRBV5-4 to TRBJ1-6; D gene ambiguous. Germline V gene sequence: CDR1 SGHNT, CDR2 YYREEE (reference sequence). This CDR3 comprises 14 residues. The germline V and J ends were trimmed by 1 base and 2 bases, with 4 bases remaining between them. This chain's CDR3 is CASSLSPYNSPLHF. The CDR3, as DNA: TGTGCCAGCAGCTTGAGCCCCTATAATTCACCCCTCCACTTT.

The chain carries TRBV18 and TRBJ2-6, with D uncertain. The CDR3 is 15 amino acids. Germline CDR1 and CDR2: KGHSH and LQKENI. Trimming stripped 3 bases from V and 3 bases from J, with 9 bases between. The CDR3 loop reads CASSPSTVGANVLTF. Here the CDR3 DNA reads TGTGCCAGCTCACCGAGTACGGTTGGGGCCAACGTCCTGACTTTC.

The V call is TRBV6-1, the J call TRBJ2-7; D gene uncertain. The CDR3 is 14 amino acids. Germline V gene sequence: CDR1 MNHNS, CDR2 SASEGT. V was pared by 1 base and J by 3 bases, with 10 bases between. The CDR3 reads CASSEVRRHYEQYF. The CDR3 region has the DNA TGTGCCAGCAGTGAAGTCCGGAGACACTACGAGCAGTACTTC.

The genes are TRBV9 and TRBJ2-5; D is undetermined. Trimming stripped 2 bases from V and 4 bases from J, with 15 bases between. Germline-derived CDR1 and CDR2 are SGDLS and YYNGEE. The length of the CDR3 is 15 residues. CDR3 nucleotides: TGTGCCAGCAGCGTGACTCCTGAACCGGTAGAGACCCAGTACTTC. Translated: CASSVTPEPVETQYF.

The genes are TRBV7-9 and TRBJ1-2; a possible D gene is TRBD1 (6 bases). CDR1 SEHNR and CDR2 FQNEAQ come from the germline V gene (reference sequence). The CDR3 consists of 13 residues. V was trimmed by 2 bases and J by 6 bases, leaving 10 bases between them. Written as DNA, the CDR3 is TGTGCCAGCAGCTTACCGCAGGGGAATGGCTACACCTTC. Protein: CASSLPQGNGYTF.

This rearrangement joins TRBV6-4 to TRBJ1-3, with 7 bases lining up with TRBD1. CDR1 is MRHNA and CDR2 is SNTAGT in the germline V gene. V was clipped by 3 bases and J by 7 bases; unmatched bases: 18. There are 18 residues in the CDR3. The CDR3 loop is CASSEPPRQGPYRNTIYF. The CDR3 nucleotides are TGTGCCAGCAGTGAACCCCCCCGACAGGGCCCTTACAGGAACACCATATATTTT.

CDR3 sequence: CASSLSPQGNSPLHF. The CDR3 region has the DNA TGTGCCAGCAGTTTAAGTCCCCAGGGTAATTCACCCCTCCACTTT. This chain links TRBV28 with TRBJ1-6, with D possibly matching TRBD1 (5 bases). In germline, CDR1 is MDHEN, CDR2 SYDVKM. The CDR3 covers 15 residues. V lost 2 bases and J 6 bases, leaving 11 bases between the germline ends.

The J gene is TRBJ2-2, the V gene TRBV7-2, with 7 bases fitting TRBD2. Germline CDR1 and CDR2: SGHTA and FQGNSA. This CDR3 has 15 amino acids. Trimming removed 1 base from V and 4 bases from J; junction bases left unmatched: 3. The CDR3 DNA is TGTGCCAGCAGCTTAGGAGCGGGAAGCACCGGGGAGCTGTTTTTT. It translates to CASSLGAGSTGELFF.

The V call is TRBV7-2, the J call TRBJ2-3; D is unresolved. Per the germline V gene, CDR1 is SGHTA and CDR2 is FQGNSA. This CDR3 contains 12 residues. V shed 5 bases and J shed 4 bases, with 7 bases lying between them. The CDR3 DNA is TGTGCCAGCAGCAATGTGGCAGATACGCAGTATTTT. The encoded protein is CASSNVADTQYF.

The V call is TRBV6-5, the J call TRBJ1-6; 10 bases are a match to TRBD1. V trimming: 0 bases; J trimming: 8 bases; junction bases outside the gene matches: 4. Germline V gene data show CDR1 as MNHEY and CDR2 as SVGAGI. CDR3 size: 16 residues. CDR3 loop: CASSYSTGGNDSPLHF. Written as DNA, the CDR3 is TGTGCCAGCAGTTACTCGACAGGGGGCAACGATTCACCCCTCCACTTT.

The count of this clone is one. This CDR3 is CASSYEGLRSGGYTF. DNA for the CDR3: TGTGCCAGCAGTTATGAGGGATTAAGGTCGGGGGGCTACACCTTC. The chain is built from TRBV6-5 and TRBJ1-2; D is unresolved. Trimming stripped 3 bases from V and 8 bases from J, with 19 bases between. From germline, CDR1 is MNHEY and CDR2 SVGAGI. The CDR3 runs to 15 residues.

This chain uses TRBV4-1 with TRBJ2-1; 10 nucleotides match TRBD2. V was pared by 0 bases and J by 9 bases, with 11 bases of the junction left unmatched. The CDR3 extends over 17 amino acids. Per the germline V gene, CDR1 is MGHRA and CDR2 is YSYEKL. The DNA of the CDR3 is TGCGCCAGCAGCCAAGACGTGTCTAGCGGGAGTTTCGGTGAGCAGTTCTTC. Translation: CASSQDVSSGSFGEQFF.

The rearrangement uses TRBV5-8 and TRBJ2-3, with 9 bases that match TRBD1. Germline V gene data show CDR1 as SGHTS and CDR2 as YDEGEE. This CDR3 is 16 amino acids long. V was clipped by 0 bases and J by 3 bases; unmatched bases: 5. The chain's CDR3 is CASSLEDRGGTDTQYF. The CDR3 DNA is TGTGCCAGCAGCTTGGAGGACAGGGGAGGTACAGATACGCAGTATTTT.